Presented here are 14 T cell receptor beta chains from one specimen sequenced in a study of response to subunit inactivated influenza vaccine. TCRdb re-derived calls from the RT-PCR reads in MiXCR, one entry per CDR3 protein. The data hold 300,000 to 350,000 distinct CDR3 sequences, with just over 20% observed a single time. The specimen comprised PBMCs from blood, sampled 21 months after vaccination. Receptors were obtained from a man in his fifties or sixties who received an inactivated influenza vaccine.

The gene calls are TRBV6-2 or TRBV6-3 and TRBJ2-1; TRBD2 is a possible D gene (6 bases). The V end was cut by 5 bases, the J end by 8 bases, with 16 bases between. Germline V CDR1 and CDR2: MNHEY, SVGEGT. The CDR3 sequence is 14 residues long. The CDR3, as DNA: TGTGCCAGCAGTCCCATCAGCGGGTTCTATGAGCAGTTCTTC. It encodes CASSPISGFYEQFF.

The V gene is TRBV23-1, the J gene TRBJ2-1; possibly TRBD1 for D (5 bases). TRBV23-1 is classed as an ORF, of uncertain function. V was trimmed by 4 bases and J by 0 bases, leaving 13 bases between them. The CDR3 consists of 16 residues. In DNA, the CDR3 is TGCGCCAGCAGTCCAACCGTAGACAGCTCCTACAATGAGCAGTTCTTC. The encoded protein is CASSPTVDSSYNEQFF.

This clonotype was seen only a few times. V gene TRBV7-8 combines with J gene TRBJ2-1, with D possibly TRBD2 on 7 matching bases. The germline V and J ends were trimmed by 5 bases and 4 bases, with 24 bases remaining between them. Germline V gene lookup returns CDR1 SGHVS and CDR2 FQNEAQ. The CDR3 loop spans 18 amino acids. CDR3 residues: CASSPQIGGPSGYNEQFF. The CDR3 region has the DNA TGTGCCAGCAGCCCACAAATCGGGGGGCCTAGCGGTTACAATGAGCAGTTCTTC.

This rearrangement joins TRBV11-1 to TRBJ1-3, with D possibly TRBD1 on 6 matching bases. V was cut by 5 bases and J by 0 bases, with 26 bases left in between. This CDR3 is 20 amino acids long. CDR1 SGHAT and CDR2 FQDESV come from the germline V gene (reference sequence). The CDR3: CASSHELGQLTAFSGNTIYF. The CDR3 coding sequence is TGTGCCAGCAGCCATGAACTAGGACAGCTCACTGCCTTCTCTGGAAACACCATATATTTT.

V usage is TRBV5-7 and J usage is TRBJ2-7, with TRBD2 identical over 8 bases. TRBV5-7 is treated as an ORF (open reading frame) with a function not yet certain. J lost 2 bases, V lost 4 bases, and 14 bases had no gene match. The length of the CDR3 is 17 residues. CDR3 protein: CASSERIAGGKTYEQYF. CDR3 DNA: TGTGCCAGCAGCGAAAGAATTGCGGGGGGCAAAACCTACGAGCAGTACTTC.

The genes are TRBV7-2 and TRBJ2-3; 9 bases are shared with TRBD1. The CDR3 consists of 15 residues. V trimming: 5 bases; J trimming: 3 bases; junction bases outside the gene matches: 6. Germline assignment: CDR1 SGHTA and CDR2 FQGNSA. As DNA, the CDR3 is TGTGCCAGCAGCAACCGGGACAGGGTTACAGATACGCAGTATTTT. Translation: CASSNRDRVTDTQYF.

This chain links TRBV5-1 with TRBJ1-3; D gene ambiguous. There are 15 residues in the CDR3. Germline assignment: CDR1 SGHRS and CDR2 YFSETQ. V lost 0 bases and J lost 0, with 7 bases in between. CDR3 bases: TGCGCCAGCAGCTTGGATGCCAACTCTGGAAACACCATATATTTT. This translates into CASSLDANSGNTIYF. Full variable domain (outside the CDR3, taken from reference TRBV5-1 and TRBJ1-3): KAGVTQTPRYLIKTRGQQVTLSCSPISGHRSVSWYQQTPGQGLQFLFEYFSETQRNKGNFPGRFSGRQFSNSRSEMNVSTLELGDSALYLCASSLDANSGNTIYFGEGSWLTVV.

The CDR3 coding sequence is TGTGCCAGTAGTCTCCGCATTAATCAGCCCCAGCATTTT. As protein: CASSLRINQPQHF. The chain combines TRBV19 with TRBJ1-5, with D unresolved. Germline assignment: CDR1 LNHDA and CDR2 SQIVND (reference sequence). CDR3 length: 13 residues. Trimming removed 5 bases at V and 4 bases at J, with 9 bases between.

This clonotype has just a few counts. The chain has TRBV7-8 and TRBJ2-3, with D possibly TRBD2 on 6 matching bases. Germline V gene lookup returns CDR1 SGHVS and CDR2 FQNEAQ. There are 14 residues in the CDR3. V lost 1 base, J lost 4 bases, and 9 bases lay in between. CDR3 sequence reads: CASSLGRGPDTQYF. DNA of the CDR3: TGTGCCAGCAGCTTAGGGCGGGGACCAGATACGCAGTATTTT. Full variable domain (outside the CDR3, taken from reference TRBV7-8 and TRBJ2-3): GAGVSQSPRYKVAKRGQDVALRCDPISGHVSLFWYQQALGQGPEFLTYFQNEAQLDKSGLPSDRFFAERPEGSVSTLKIQRTQQEDSAVYLCASSLGRGPDTQYFGPGTRLTVL.

This clonotype was detected a few times. The chain has TRBV5-1 and TRBJ2-1; TRBD1 matches at 8 bases. After removal of 2 bases from V and 12 bases from J, the junction contained 1 base not matched to a gene. The CDR3 extends over 11 amino acids. The germline CDR1 and CDR2 sequences are SGHRS and YFSETQ. The CDR3 protein is CASSFGQGQFF. The CDR3 nucleotides are TGCGCCAGCAGCTTCGGACAGGGGCAGTTCTTC.

V is TRBV15 and J is TRBJ2-5; D is unresolved. The germline V gene has CDR1 LNHNV and CDR2 YYDKDF (reference sequence). V lost 0 bases, J lost 5 bases, and 7 bases lay in between. CDR3 size: 13 residues. The CDR3 nucleotides read TGTGCCACCAGCAGAGATCAGGAGGAGACCCAGTACTTC. Protein sequence: CATSRDQEETQYF.

In this sample, this clonotype turned up many times. The CDR3 nucleotides read TGTGCCAGCAGCTTAGCGCGTCGACAGGCGACCAGGGCTGGAAACACCATATATTTT. Translation gives CASSLARRQATRAGNTIYF. The chain is built from TRBV11-1 and TRBJ1-3; tentatively, D is TRBD1 (6 bases). This CDR3 has 19 residues. The germline V gene has CDR1 SGHAT and CDR2 FQDESV (reference sequence). V was trimmed by 0 bases and J by 2 bases, leaving 20 bases between them.

The sample holds a few counts of this clonotype. V gene TRBV10-3 combines with J gene TRBJ1-1; D is unresolved. The V gene's germline CDR1 is ENHRY and CDR2 SYGVKD. This CDR3 spans 13 amino acids. V gave up 6 bases and J gave up 4 bases, with 12 bases separating them. The CDR3 DNA sequence: TGTGCCATCAGCCGGAGGTTTGGCACTGAAGCTTTCTTT. Protein: CAISRRFGTEAFF.

This clonotype was picked up many times. The chain carries TRBV4-2 and TRBJ1-1; perhaps TRBD1 as D (6 bases). The V end was cut by 4 bases, the J end by 5 bases, with 17 bases between. Germline V lookup: CDR1 LGHNA, CDR2 YNFKEQ. CDR3 length: 15 amino acids. The CDR3 DNA is TGTGCCAGCAGCCTCCTACAACTCACAGGGACTGAAGCTTTCTTT. This encodes CASSLLQLTGTEAFF.